Listed here are 9 T cell receptor beta chains from one sample, sequenced in a study of blood T cell repertoires in COVID-19. Measured with immunoSEQ multiplex PCR; TCRdb has only the in-frame clones, and not every one. The table has fewer than 100,000 clones, more than 80% seen once. The material sequenced was peripheral blood. All receptors derive from a woman aged 80 or over with acute or convalescent COVID-19.

The chain carries TRBV4-1 and TRBJ1-1, with D perhaps matching TRBD1 (5 bases). The CDR3 runs to 13 residues. Germline lookup yields CDR1 MGHRA and CDR2 YSYEKL. The V end was cut by 3 bases, the J end by 11 bases, with 16 bases between. Here the CDR3 DNA reads TGCGCCAGCAGCCAGGAGAAACCAGGGCACGCTTTCTTT. Residues: CASSQEKPGHAFF.

The count of this clone is one. The chain links TRBV5-1 to TRBJ2-1; TRBD2 agrees at 13 bases. J was trimmed by 2 bases and V by 4 bases; bases with no gene match: 3. In germline, CDR1 is SGHRS, CDR2 YFSETQ. The CDR3 length is 16 residues. The CDR3 DNA sequence: TGCGCCAGCAGCCGAGGGACTAGCGGGACCTACAATGAGCAGTTCTTC. Protein sequence: CASSRGTSGTYNEQFF.

This chain uses TRBV5-4 with TRBJ2-2; no definite D call. The CDR3 runs to 15 residues. Germline CDR1 and CDR2: SGHNT and YYREEE (reference sequence). V was pared by 0 bases and J by 0 bases, with 6 bases between. The CDR3 here is CASSLGGSNTGELFF. The CDR3 region has the DNA TGTGCCAGCAGCTTGGGCGGCTCGAACACCGGGGAGCTGTTTTTT.

The V gene is TRBV28, the J gene TRBJ1-1; a weak D match, TRBD1 (6 bases). V gave up 5 bases and J gave up 0 bases, with 10 bases separating them. The CDR3 spans 14 residues. Germline CDR1 is MDHEN and CDR2 is SYDVKM. In DNA form, the CDR3 reads TGTGCCAGCAGTGCAGGACAGTTGAACACTGAAGCTTTCTTT. Protein product: CASSAGQLNTEAFF.

This clone has more than one count but fewer than ten. The rearrangement joins TRBV7-9 to TRBJ2-3; tentatively, D is TRBD1 (5 bases). The CDR3 totals 17 residues. The V gene lost 5 bases and the J gene lost 3 bases, with 21 bases spanning the gap. Germline CDR1 is SEHNR and CDR2 is FQNEAQ (reference sequence). CDR3 nucleotide sequence: TGTGCCAGCAGCGTCGACAGTGTAGCAAAAGGTACAGATACGCAGTATTTT. It encodes CASSVDSVAKGTDTQYF.

This clone was found a few times. The rearrangement joins TRBV7-9 to TRBJ2-7; 7 bases are a match to TRBD1. The V gene end was trimmed by 5 bases and the J gene end by 4 bases; junction bases not matched to a gene: 8. The CDR3 has 14 residues. The germline gives CDR1 SEHNR, CDR2 FQNEAQ (reference sequence). The CDR3 nucleotides read TGTGCCAGCAGCCGACAGGGAGCGAGATACGAGCAGTACTTC. Translating gives CASSRQGARYEQYF. Supplemented by reference TRBV7-9 and TRBJ2-7, the full variable domain reads DTGVSQNPRHKITKRGQNVTFRCDPISEHNRLYWYRQTLGQGPEFLTYFQNEAQLEKSRLLSDRFSAERPKGSFSTLEIQRTEQGDSAMYLCASSRQGARYEQYFGPGTRLTVT.

This clone was recorded only once. The chain has TRBV27 and TRBJ2-7; 7 nucleotides line up with TRBD2. The CDR3 loop spans 15 amino acids. V shed 3 bases and J 2 bases; nucleotides not matched to a gene: 7. Germline V CDR1 and CDR2: MNHEY, SMNVEV (reference sequence). The CDR3, as DNA: TGTGCCAGCAGTTTTACCGGGGGGACCACCTACGAGCAGTACTTC. Translated: CASSFTGGTTYEQYF.

The chain has TRBV18 and TRBJ1-6; TRBD1 is a possible D gene (6 bases). The germline gives CDR1 KGHSH, CDR2 LQKENI. The V end was cut by 6 bases, the J end by 7 bases, with 16 bases between. This CDR3 comprises 15 residues. CDR3 amino acids: CASSSGTRGNSPLHF. CDR3 nucleotides: TGTGCCAGCTCTTCTGGGACACGAGGAAATTCACCCCTCCACTTT. The complete variable domain, with remaining parts taken from reference TRBV18 and TRBJ1-6, reads NAGVMQNPRHLVRRRGQEARLRCSPMKGHSHVYWYRQLPEEGLKFMVYLQKENIIDESGMPKERFSAEFPKEGPSILRIQQVVRGDSAAYFCASSSGTRGNSPLHFGNGTRLTVT.

CDR3: CASSLPMNTEAFF. DNA for the CDR3: TGTGCCAGCAGCTTGCCCATGAACACTGAAGCTTTCTTT. V gene TRBV5-6 combines with J gene TRBJ1-1; no firm D call. Germline values: CDR1 SGHDT, CDR2 YYEEEE. V was shortened by 1 base and J by 0 bases, with 4 bases between the two germline ends. This CDR3 has 13 residues.